This T cell receptor (beta chain) was found in a study of shared clonotypes between healthy human individuals. The table came from immunoSEQ multiplex PCR; TCRdb's copy has only in-frame clones and leaves some out. The sample records over 2 million clones, under 95% being singletons. Study-wide results and caveats: Unshared clonotypes carried lower generation probabilities than those common to all four donors. Blood alone was sampled, and tissue repertoires likely differ.

The CDR3 is 13 amino acids. In germline, CDR1 is ENHRY, CDR2 SYGVKD. This clone has a single count. What it binds is unknown. The source is a man between 18 and 35 years old in good health. Some clones in this sample may be carry-over from other donors' samples. The J gene is TRBJ2-5, the V gene TRBV10-3; D is perhaps TRBD2 (6 bases). The J call may be mistaken, given a closer DNA end match to TRBJ2-7. Material for sequencing was naive CD4+ T cells from PBMCs. Subset meaning: CD45RA+ positively selected. CDR3 protein: CATAERGDYEQYF. The CDR3 nucleotides read TGTGCCACCGCTGAGCGCGGGGACTACGAGCAGTACTTC.